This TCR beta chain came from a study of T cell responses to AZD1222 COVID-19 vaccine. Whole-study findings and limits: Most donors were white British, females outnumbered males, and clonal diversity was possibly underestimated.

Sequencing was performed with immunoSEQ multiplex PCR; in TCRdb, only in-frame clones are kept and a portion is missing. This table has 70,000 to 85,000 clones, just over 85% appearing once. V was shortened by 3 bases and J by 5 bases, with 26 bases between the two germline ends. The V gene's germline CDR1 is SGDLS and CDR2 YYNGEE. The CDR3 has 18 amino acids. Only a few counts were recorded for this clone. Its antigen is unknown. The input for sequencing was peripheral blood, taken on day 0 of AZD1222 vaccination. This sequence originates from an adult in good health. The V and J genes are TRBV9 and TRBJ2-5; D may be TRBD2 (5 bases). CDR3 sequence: CASSALSPGSTRRETQYF. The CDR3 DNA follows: TGTGCCAGCAGCGCTTTATCTCCGGGCAGCACAAGGAGGGAGACCCAGTACTTC.